Shown below are 21 T cell receptor beta chains from a single sample sequenced in a study of blood T cell repertoires in COVID-19. Sequenced by immunoSEQ multiplex PCR; TCRdb stores in-frame clones only, minus some. The repertoire consists of roughly 200,000 clones, with more than 80% occurring once and the leading ten covering around 1.3%. Sequencing was done on a sample of PBMCs or T cells enriched from blood (not recorded which). Receptor source: a man younger than 45 who had recovered from COVID-19.

The V and J genes are TRBV5-1 and TRBJ2-3; 7 bases match TRBD2. The CDR3 contains 15 residues. V lost 4 bases and J lost 1; bases outside the gene matches: 6. CDR1 and CDR2 (germline): SGHRS, YFSETQ. DNA for the CDR3: TGCGCCAGCAGCCGCGGGAGAAGTGGCACAGATACGCAGTATTTT. This translates into CASSRGRSGTDTQYF.

The chain links TRBV28 to TRBJ1-2; 10 bases are a match to TRBD1. CDR1 and CDR2 from the germline V gene are MDHEN and SYDVKM. The J segment lost 2 bases and the V segment lost 7 bases, leaving 4 bases of the junction unmatched. The CDR3 extends over 14 amino acids. The DNA for the CDR3 is TGTGCCAGCATCCGACAGGGGGCGAACTATGGCTACACCTTC. Its translation is CASIRQGANYGYTF.

CDR3 amino acids: CASSLSGGAWEQYF. The DNA of the CDR3 is TGCGCCAGCAGCCTTAGCGGGGGGGCCTGGGAGCAGTACTTC. The rearrangement links TRBV5-1 to TRBJ2-7, with 11 positions matching TRBD2. CDR1 and CDR2 from the germline V gene are SGHRS and YFSETQ. V lost 4 bases, J lost 7 bases, and 7 bases stayed unmatched. The CDR3 covers 14 residues.

This clone was seen a single time. The chain couples TRBV6-5 to TRBJ2-7, with 11 bases fitting TRBD1. CDR1 is MNHEY and CDR2 is SVGAGI in the germline V gene. After removal of 7 bases from V and 4 bases from J, the junction contained 9 bases not matched to a gene. This CDR3 is 15 amino acids long. CDR3: CASNSRDRGMYEQYF. For the CDR3, the DNA is TGTGCCAGCAACTCCCGGGACAGGGGGATGTACGAGCAGTACTTC.

The V call is TRBV28, the J call TRBJ2-1, with a tentative D call TRBD2 (5 bases). The CDR3 is 15 residues long. Germline CDR1 is MDHEN and CDR2 is SYDVKM. Trimming removed 7 bases at V and 2 bases at J, with 15 bases between. CDR3 sequence reads: CASNVARGPYNEQFF. CDR3 in DNA: TGTGCCAGCAACGTAGCCCGGGGTCCCTACAATGAGCAGTTCTTC.

The chain couples TRBV4-3 to TRBJ1-3, with 8 bases fitting TRBD1. The CDR3 has 17 residues. In germline, CDR1 is LGHNA, CDR2 YSLEER. With 5 bases clipped from V and 4 bases from J, the junction kept 13 bases outside the gene matches. CDR3 in DNA: TGCGCCAGCAGCAATACTCCAGGGGGCAGGGAAGGAAACACCATATATTTT. It translates to CASSNTPGGREGNTIYF.

This rearrangement joins TRBV19 to TRBJ2-7; maybe TRBD1 (5 bases). Germline-derived CDR1 and CDR2 are LNHDA and SQIVND (reference sequence). This CDR3 comprises 11 residues. Trimming pared 5 bases from V and 5 bases from J, leaving 7 bases between. The CDR3 region has the DNA TGTGCCAGTAGTTCAGGGCACGAGCAGTACTTC. Amino acid sequence: CASSSGHEQYF.

V is TRBV6-4 and J is TRBJ2-7; 12 bases line up with TRBD2. CDR3 size: 15 residues. Trimming took 6 bases from V and 4 from J; bases not matched to a gene: 7. CDR1 and CDR2 from the germline V gene are MRHNA and SNTAGT. The CDR3 region is CASSALAGGRYEQYF. In DNA form, the CDR3 reads TGTGCCAGCAGCGCACTAGCGGGAGGACGGTACGAGCAGTACTTC.

V and J are TRBV10-2 and TRBJ2-7, with D maybe TRBD2 (6 bases). V was trimmed by 6 bases and J by 0 bases, leaving 21 bases between them. Germline V lookup: CDR1 WSHSY, CDR2 SAAADI. The CDR3 extends over 17 amino acids. CDR3 nucleotides: TGCGCCAGCAGGGGTGGCGGACCGGGACTTAACTCCTACGAGCAGTACTTC. Translated, it gives CASRGGGPGLNSYEQYF.

This chain joins TRBV28 and TRBJ2-1; TRBD1 matches at 8 bases. Germline CDR1 MDHEN, CDR2 SYDVKM. Trimming took 3 bases from V and 9 from J; bases not matched to a gene: 7. The CDR3 sequence is 14 residues long. The CDR3 is CASSFSTGVGEQFF. The CDR3 DNA reads as TGTGCCAGCAGTTTCTCGACAGGGGTTGGTGAGCAGTTCTTC.

The chain is built from TRBV6-5 and TRBJ2-5, with D perhaps matching TRBD1 (6 bases). The V gene lost 0 bases and the J gene lost 2 bases, with 7 bases spanning the gap. This CDR3 is built from 14 residues. Germline CDR1 and CDR2: MNHEY and SVGAGI. The CDR3 sequence is CASSYSQGQETQYF. The CDR3 DNA sequence: TGTGCCAGCAGTTACTCACAGGGACAAGAGACCCAGTACTTC.

Notes on this clone: Other DNA sequences of this sample code for an identical CDR3. The chain uses TRBV18 and TRBJ2-2, with D perhaps matching TRBD2 (6 bases). CDR3 size: 15 residues. The ends were cut back, 0 bases at V and 5 bases at J, with 10 bases in the middle. The germline V gene has CDR1 KGHSH and CDR2 LQKENI. CDR3 sequence (DNA): TGTGCCAGCTCACCACCAGCGGGTGGTACCGGGGAGCTGTTTTTT. This encodes CASSPPAGGTGELFF.

V and J are TRBV4-1 and TRBJ2-2; 10 nucleotides agree with TRBD2. The J segment lost 0 bases and the V segment lost 0 bases, leaving 10 bases of the junction unmatched. Germline CDR1 is MGHRA and CDR2 is YSYEKL. This CDR3 has 20 amino acids. The CDR3 region has the DNA TGCGCCAGCAGCCAAGAGGTGGCTAGCGGGAGAGGGCCGAACACCGGGGAGCTGTTTTTT. Translated, it gives CASSQEVASGRGPNTGELFF.

The chain has TRBV6-1 and TRBJ2-2, with TRBD1 as a possible D gene (6 bases). The germline CDR1 and CDR2 sequences are MNHNS and SASEGT. V lost 3 bases, J lost 7 bases, and 9 bases lay in between. The CDR3 has 13 amino acids. As DNA, the CDR3 is TGTGCCAGCAGTGACAGGGGCGTCGGGGAGCTGTTTTTT. Translating it yields CASSDRGVGELFF.

V is TRBV9 and J is TRBJ1-2; no clear D. Between the trimmed V and J ends, which lost 0 bases and 1 base, there was a span of 7 bases. The CDR3 has 14 amino acids. Germline CDR1 SGDLS, CDR2 YYNGEE. The CDR3 sequence: CASSVDVVNYGYTF. The CDR3 DNA is TGTGCCAGCAGCGTAGATGTAGTTAACTATGGCTACACCTTC. Supplemented by reference TRBV9 and TRBJ1-2, the full variable domain reads DSGVTQTPKHLITATGQRVTLRCSPRSGDLSVYWYQQSLDQGLQFLIQYYNGEERAKGNILERFSAQQFPDLHSELNLSSLELGDSALYFCASSVDVVNYGYTFGSGTRLTVV.

The rearrangement links TRBV30 to TRBJ1-2; 7 nucleotides match TRBD1. V trimming: 4 bases; J trimming: 3 bases; junction bases outside the gene matches: 8. This CDR3 has 14 residues. CDR1 is GTSNPN and CDR2 is SVGIG in the germline V gene (reference sequence). The DNA of the CDR3 is TGTGCCTGGACCCATCCAGGGGGTCACTATGGCTACACCTTC. This sequence encodes CAWTHPGGHYGYTF.

The J gene is TRBJ2-7, the V gene TRBV5-8; D remains unclear. The V gene lost 0 bases and the J gene lost 3 bases, with 10 bases spanning the gap. The length of the CDR3 is 14 residues. The V gene's germline CDR1 is SGHTS and CDR2 YDEGEE. CDR3 sequence: CASSLGVSYYEQYF. DNA for the CDR3: TGTGCCAGCAGCTTGGGTGTCTCGTACTACGAGCAGTACTTC.

The rearrangement joins TRBV11-2 to TRBJ1-4; D unresolved. V lost 1 base, J lost 0 bases, and 9 bases lay in between. The CDR3 has 16 amino acids. Germline CDR1 is SGHAT and CDR2 is FQNNGV. The CDR3 reads CASSLAGKATNEKLFF. CDR3 nucleotides: TGTGCCAGCAGCTTAGCGGGGAAGGCAACTAATGAAAAACTGTTTTTT.

The chain has TRBV7-6 and TRBJ1-6; a weak D match, TRBD1 (5 bases). V lost 2 bases, J lost 9 bases, and 14 bases lay in between. The CDR3 has 15 residues. CDR1 and CDR2 from the germline V gene are SGHVS and FNYEAQ. The CDR3 sequence: CASSLFQSGGSPLHF. In nucleotides, the CDR3 is TGTGCCAGCAGCTTATTTCAGTCGGGGGGTTCACCCCTCCACTTT.

The genes are TRBV7-2 and TRBJ2-7, with TRBD2 matching 7 bases. In germline, CDR1 is SGHTA, CDR2 FQGNSA. The V and J ends lost 1 base and 0 bases, in that order; junction bases with no gene match: 3. This CDR3 contains 15 residues. This CDR3 is CASSLEGTTSYEQYF. CDR3 nucleotides: TGTGCCAGCAGCTTAGAAGGGACTACCTCCTACGAGCAGTACTTC.

The V and J genes are TRBV7-9 and TRBJ2-5; D possibly corresponds to TRBD1 (6 bases). V lost 4 bases to trimming and J lost 4 bases, with 13 bases between them. The CDR3 loop spans 14 amino acids. Germline V gives CDR1 SEHNR, CDR2 FQNEAQ (reference sequence). CDR3 region: CASSSAQGVETQYF. CDR3 sequence (DNA): TGTGCCAGCAGCTCCGCACAGGGTGTAGAGACCCAGTACTTC. Full variable domain (outside the CDR3, taken from reference TRBV7-9 and TRBJ2-5): DTGVSQNPRHKITKRGQNVTFRCDPISEHNRLYWYRQTLGQGPEFLTYFQNEAQLEKSRLLSDRFSAERPKGSFSTLEIQRTEQGDSAMYLCASSSAQGVETQYFGPGTRLLVL.